This T cell receptor beta chain was sequenced in a study of blood T cell repertoires in COVID-19. The table came from immunoSEQ multiplex PCR; TCRdb's copy has only in-frame clones and leaves some out. The sample records about 310,000 clones, about 90% being singletons. There are 19 residues in the CDR3. After removal of 3 bases from V and 0 bases from J, the junction contained 7 bases not matched to a gene. CDR1 and CDR2 (germline): SGHTA, FQGNSA. This sequence was found in a woman in her thirties who had recovered from COVID-19. J is TRBJ2-6 and V is TRBV7-2; 11 bases align to TRBD1. The sequencing input was PBMCs or T cells enriched from blood (not recorded which). The CDR3 DNA reads TGTGCCAGCAGCTTTATCGCCGGGACAGGGGGCTCTGGGGCCAACGTCCTGACTTTC. Translation: CASSFIAGTGGSGANVLTF.